These T cell receptor beta chains were read from a single sample in a study of chemoradiotherapy in HPV16-positive cancers. Sequencing used immunoSEQ multiplex PCR; TCRdb keeps in-frame clones, though not all of them. The sample includes about 14,000 clones, approximately 89% of them seen just once. Here the sequenced sample was tumor tissue, taken from a patient who underwent chemoradiotherapy. Every receptor here comes from a human donor with HPV-associated anogenital cancer. CDR3s include the opening cysteine and the closing phenylalanine or tryptophan. The D gene is left open where the match is weak. Clone size is shown for a subset of rows, as once, few, many or a class of expanded clone.

clone_size: NA
cdr3_length: 13
v_call: TRBV12-5
j_call: TRBJ1-4
d_call: NA
cdr3_aa: CATSRWGGPKLFF
cdr3_nt: TGTGCTACCTCCCGGTGGGGGGGGCCCAAACTGTTTTTT

clone_size: NA
cdr3_length: 15
v_call: TRBV6-5
j_call: TRBJ1-1
d_call: NA
cdr3_aa: CASSSSAVRSTEAFF
cdr3_nt: TGTGCCAGCAGTTCCTCGGCAGTTCGGAGCACTGAAGCTTTCTTT

clone_size: NA
cdr3_length: 11
v_call: TRBV2
j_call: TRBJ1-4
d_call: NA
cdr3_aa: CASSFPTGPFF
cdr3_nt: TGTGCCAGCAGTTTCCCGACAGGACCGTTTTTT

clone_size: NA
cdr3_length: 14
v_call: TRBV5-1
j_call: TRBJ2-7
d_call: NA
cdr3_aa: CASSLYPDSYEQYF
cdr3_nt: TGCGCCAGCAGCTTGTATCCGGACTCCTACGAGCAGTACTTC

clone_size: NA
cdr3_length: 13
v_call: TRBV27
j_call: TRBJ2-2
d_call: NA
cdr3_aa: CASSAYRDGELFF
cdr3_nt: TGTGCCAGCAGCGCCTACAGGGACGGGGAGCTGTTTTTT

clone_size: NA
cdr3_length: 15
v_call: TRBV7-9
j_call: TRBJ2-5
d_call: NA
cdr3_aa: CASSRDGRDQETQYF
cdr3_nt: TGTGCCAGCAGCCGGGACGGGAGAGACCAAGAGACCCAGTACTTC

clone_size: NA
cdr3_length: 14
v_call: TRBV27
j_call: TRBJ2-1
d_call: NA
cdr3_aa: CASSSTPGHFEQFF
cdr3_nt: TGTGCCAGCAGTTCGACCCCCGGACATTTTGAGCAGTTCTTC

clone_size: NA
cdr3_length: 16
v_call: TRBV23-1
j_call: TRBJ2-7
d_call: NA
cdr3_aa: CASSQSNRTRSYEQYF
cdr3_nt: TGCGCCAGCAGTCAATCGAACCGGACCCGGTCCTACGAGCAGTACTTC

clone_size: NA
cdr3_length: 13
v_call: TRBV19
j_call: TRBJ1-1
d_call: TRBD1
cdr3_aa: CASSSTGRTEAFF
cdr3_nt: TGTGCCAGTAGTTCGACAGGGCGCACTGAAGCTTTCTTT

clone_size: NA
cdr3_length: 13
v_call: TRBV9
j_call: TRBJ2-7
d_call: NA
cdr3_aa: CASSAHPGGEQYF
cdr3_nt: TGTGCCAGCAGTGCTCACCCTGGCGGAGAGCAGTACTTC

clone_size: NA
cdr3_length: 14
v_call: TRBV27
j_call: TRBJ2-2
d_call: NA
cdr3_aa: CASRLGPSTGELFF
cdr3_nt: TGTGCCAGCAGGCTAGGACCTAGCACCGGGGAGCTGTTTTTT

clone_size: NA
cdr3_length: 12
v_call: TRBV6-5
j_call: TRBJ2-7
d_call: NA
cdr3_aa: CASRAGTSEQYF
cdr3_nt: TGTGCCAGCCGTGCGGGAACTTCCGAGCAGTACTTC

clone_size: once
cdr3_length: 15
v_call: TRBV15
j_call: TRBJ2-1
d_call: TRBD2
cdr3_aa: CATSRPGLAADEQFF
cdr3_nt: TGTGCCACCAGCAGGCCGGGACTAGCGGCAGATGAGCAGTTCTTC

clone_size: NA
cdr3_length: 17
v_call: TRBV12-5
j_call: TRBJ1-1
d_call: TRBD1
cdr3_aa: CASATPDRVVWDTEAFF
cdr3_nt: TGTGCTAGCGCGACGCCCGACAGGGTAGTTTGGGACACTGAAGCTTTCTTT

clone_size: once
cdr3_length: 11
v_call: TRBV7-2
j_call: TRBJ2-7
d_call: NA
cdr3_aa: CASSSYYEQYF
cdr3_nt: TGTGCCAGCAGCTCGTACTACGAGCAGTACTTC

clone_size: NA
cdr3_length: 10
v_call: TRBV20-1
j_call: TRBJ2-7
d_call: NA
cdr3_aa: CSANTPEQYF
cdr3_nt: TGCAGTGCTAATACGCCCGAGCAGTACTTC

clone_size: NA
cdr3_length: 17
v_call: TRBV11-3
j_call: TRBJ2-5
d_call: TRBD2
cdr3_aa: CASSPGLAGVRGETQYF
cdr3_nt: TGTGCCAGCAGCCCTGGACTAGCGGGAGTTCGCGGAGAGACCCAGTACTTC

clone_size: NA
cdr3_length: 15
v_call: TRBV7-9
j_call: TRBJ2-1
d_call: TRBD2
cdr3_aa: CASSLGTSAYNEQFF
cdr3_nt: TGTGCCAGCAGCTTAGGGACTAGCGCCTACAATGAGCAGTTCTTC

clone_size: NA
cdr3_length: 14
v_call: TRBV7-6
j_call: TRBJ1-2
d_call: NA
cdr3_aa: CASSLARDGYGYTF
cdr3_nt: TGTGCCAGCAGCTTAGCCAGGGATGGGTATGGCTACACCTTC

clone_size: NA
cdr3_length: 16
v_call: TRBV5-1
j_call: TRBJ2-5
d_call: NA
cdr3_aa: CASSSSLRRAQETQYF
cdr3_nt: TGCGCCAGCAGCTCCTCACTAAGGAGGGCCCAAGAGACCCAGTACTTC

clone_size: NA
cdr3_length: 15
v_call: TRBV29-1
j_call: TRBJ2-3
d_call: TRBD2
cdr3_aa: CSVTVGRVGTDTQYF
cdr3_nt: TGCAGCGTGACAGTCGGGAGGGTGGGCACAGATACGCAGTATTTT

clone_size: NA
cdr3_length: 15
v_call: TRBV7-2
j_call: TRBJ1-1
d_call: NA
cdr3_aa: CASSQWGGMNTEAFF
cdr3_nt: TGTGCCAGCAGCCAGTGGGGGGGGATGAACACTGAAGCTTTCTTT

clone_size: NA
cdr3_length: 15
v_call: TRBV5-1
j_call: TRBJ1-4
d_call: NA
cdr3_aa: CASSGDSGINEKLFF
cdr3_nt: TGCGCCAGCAGCGGCGACAGCGGGATTAATGAAAAACTGTTTTTT

clone_size: NA
cdr3_length: 12
v_call: TRBV18
j_call: TRBJ2-7
d_call: NA
cdr3_aa: CASSPLGYEQYF
cdr3_nt: TGTGCCAGCTCACCATTAGGGTACGAGCAGTACTTC

clone_size: NA
cdr3_length: 13
v_call: TRBV5-6
j_call: TRBJ1-1
d_call: TRBD1
cdr3_aa: CASSRRTGVRAFF
cdr3_nt: TGTGCCAGCAGCAGAAGGACAGGGGTGAGGGCTTTCTTT

clone_size: NA
cdr3_length: 14
v_call: TRBV6-6
j_call: TRBJ2-2
d_call: TRBD2
cdr3_aa: CASSYSGDTGELFF
cdr3_nt: TGTGCCAGCAGTTATAGCGGGGACACCGGGGAGCTGTTTTTT

clone_size: NA
cdr3_length: 14
v_call: TRBV5-5
j_call: TRBJ2-7
d_call: NA
cdr3_aa: CASSYEISSYEQYF
cdr3_nt: TGTGCCAGCAGCTACGAAATAAGCTCCTACGAGCAGTACTTC

clone_size: once
cdr3_length: 15
v_call: TRBV29-1
j_call: TRBJ2-3
d_call: NA
cdr3_aa: CSHRFQGSSTDTQYF
cdr3_nt: TGCAGCCACAGGTTCCAGGGATCGAGCACAGATACGCAGTATTTT

clone_size: NA
cdr3_length: 15
v_call: TRBV5-1
j_call: TRBJ2-7
d_call: NA
cdr3_aa: CASSLVQGLSYEQYF
cdr3_nt: TGCGCCAGCAGCTTGGTCCAGGGGTTGTCCTACGAGCAGTACTTC

clone_size: NA
cdr3_length: 13
v_call: TRBV5-1
j_call: TRBJ2-5
d_call: NA
cdr3_aa: CASRLRLEETQYF
cdr3_nt: TGCGCCAGCAGATTACGGCTCGAAGAGACCCAGTACTTC

clone_size: NA
cdr3_length: 15
v_call: TRBV18
j_call: TRBJ2-2
d_call: TRBD1
cdr3_aa: CASSALQGRTGELFF
cdr3_nt: TGTGCCAGCTCAGCCTTACAGGGGCGTACCGGGGAGCTGTTTTTT

clone_size: NA
cdr3_length: 15
v_call: TRBV4-1
j_call: TRBJ2-7
d_call: TRBD2
cdr3_aa: CASSQISGRSYEQYF
cdr3_nt: TGCGCCAGCAGCCAAATTAGCGGGAGGTCCTACGAGCAGTACTTC

clone_size: once
cdr3_length: 12
v_call: TRBV6-5
j_call: TRBJ1-1
d_call: NA
cdr3_aa: CASRGMNTEAFF
cdr3_nt: TGTGCCAGCAGGGGGATGAACACTGAAGCTTTCTTT

clone_size: NA
cdr3_length: 13
v_call: TRBV29-1
j_call: TRBJ2-5
d_call: NA
cdr3_aa: CSVRSTSQETQYF
cdr3_nt: TGCAGCGTTCGATCGACTAGCCAAGAGACCCAGTACTTC

clone_size: NA
cdr3_length: 14
v_call: TRBV7-3
j_call: TRBJ2-2
d_call: NA
cdr3_aa: CASSSALTAGELFF
cdr3_nt: TGTGCCAGCAGCTCAGCCCTCACCGCCGGGGAGCTGTTTTTT

clone_size: NA
cdr3_length: 13
v_call: TRBV5-1
j_call: TRBJ1-2
d_call: NA
cdr3_aa: CASSPQDGDLLFF
cdr3_nt: TGCGCCAGCAGCCCACAGGACGGGGACCTCCTCTTCTTC

clone_size: NA
cdr3_length: 17
v_call: TRBV5-1
j_call: TRBJ1-2
d_call: NA
cdr3_aa: CASSLNPARQGLVGYTF
cdr3_nt: TGCGCCAGCAGCTTGAACCCTGCCAGGCAGGGACTAGTTGGCTACACCTTC

clone_size: NA
cdr3_length: 14
v_call: TRBV5-1
j_call: TRBJ2-5
d_call: NA
cdr3_aa: CASSLGPIEETQYF
cdr3_nt: TGCGCCAGCAGCTTGGGCCCGATAGAAGAGACCCAGTACTTC